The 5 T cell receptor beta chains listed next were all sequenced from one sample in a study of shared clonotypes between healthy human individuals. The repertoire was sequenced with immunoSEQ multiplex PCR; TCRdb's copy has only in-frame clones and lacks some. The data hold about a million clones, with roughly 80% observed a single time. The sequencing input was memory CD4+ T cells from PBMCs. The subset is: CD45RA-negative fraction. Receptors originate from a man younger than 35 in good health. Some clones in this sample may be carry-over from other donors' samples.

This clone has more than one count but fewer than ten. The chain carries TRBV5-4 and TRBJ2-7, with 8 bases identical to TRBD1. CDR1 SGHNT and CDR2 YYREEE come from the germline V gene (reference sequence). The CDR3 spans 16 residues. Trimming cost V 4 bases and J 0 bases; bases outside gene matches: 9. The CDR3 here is CASSPSKDRDSYEQYF. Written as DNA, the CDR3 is TGTGCCAGCAGCCCTAGTAAGGACAGGGACTCCTACGAGCAGTACTTC. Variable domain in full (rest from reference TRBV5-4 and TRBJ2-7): ETGVTQSPTHLIKTRGQQVTLRCSSQSGHNTVSWYQQALGQGPQFIFQYYREEENGRGNFPPRFSGLQFPNYSSELNVNALELDDSALYLCASSPSKDRDSYEQYFGPGTRLTVT.

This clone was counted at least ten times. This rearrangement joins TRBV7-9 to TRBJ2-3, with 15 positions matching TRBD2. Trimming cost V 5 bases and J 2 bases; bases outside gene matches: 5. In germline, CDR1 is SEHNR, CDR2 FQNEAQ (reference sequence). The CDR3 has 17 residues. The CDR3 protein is CASSPWTSGRATDTQYF. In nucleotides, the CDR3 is TGTGCCAGCAGCCCCTGGACTAGCGGGAGGGCCACAGATACGCAGTATTTT.

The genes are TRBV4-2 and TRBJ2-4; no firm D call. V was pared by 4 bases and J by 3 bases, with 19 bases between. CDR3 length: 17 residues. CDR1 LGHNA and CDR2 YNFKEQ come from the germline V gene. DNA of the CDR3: TGTGCCAGCAGCCCGACGGATTCCGGATTTGGCAAAAACATTCAGTACTTC. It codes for CASSPTDSGFGKNIQYF.

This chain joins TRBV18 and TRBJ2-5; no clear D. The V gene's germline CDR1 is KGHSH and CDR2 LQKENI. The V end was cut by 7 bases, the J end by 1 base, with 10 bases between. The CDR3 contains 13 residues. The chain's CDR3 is CASCADLQETQYF. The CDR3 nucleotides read TGTGCCAGCTGTGCGGACCTCCAAGAGACCCAGTACTTC.

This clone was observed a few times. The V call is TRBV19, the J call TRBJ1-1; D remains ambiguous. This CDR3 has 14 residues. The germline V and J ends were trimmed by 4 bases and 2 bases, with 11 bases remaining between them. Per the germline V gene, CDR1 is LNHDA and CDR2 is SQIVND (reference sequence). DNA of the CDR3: TGTGCCAGTAGTAGATGGACGGTAAACACTGAAGCTTTCTTT. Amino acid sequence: CASSRWTVNTEAFF.